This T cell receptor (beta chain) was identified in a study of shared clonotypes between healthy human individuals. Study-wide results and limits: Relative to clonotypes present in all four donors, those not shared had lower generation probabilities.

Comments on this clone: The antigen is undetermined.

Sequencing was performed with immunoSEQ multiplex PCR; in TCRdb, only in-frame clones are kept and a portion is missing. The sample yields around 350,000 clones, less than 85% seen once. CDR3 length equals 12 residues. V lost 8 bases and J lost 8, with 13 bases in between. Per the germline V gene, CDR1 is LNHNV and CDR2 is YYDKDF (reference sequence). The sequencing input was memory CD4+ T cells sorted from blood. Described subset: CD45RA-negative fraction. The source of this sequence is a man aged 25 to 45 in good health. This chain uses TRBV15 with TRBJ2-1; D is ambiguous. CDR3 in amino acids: CATGATVDEQFF. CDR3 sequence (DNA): TGTGCCACCGGTGCTACCGTCGATGAGCAGTTCTTC.